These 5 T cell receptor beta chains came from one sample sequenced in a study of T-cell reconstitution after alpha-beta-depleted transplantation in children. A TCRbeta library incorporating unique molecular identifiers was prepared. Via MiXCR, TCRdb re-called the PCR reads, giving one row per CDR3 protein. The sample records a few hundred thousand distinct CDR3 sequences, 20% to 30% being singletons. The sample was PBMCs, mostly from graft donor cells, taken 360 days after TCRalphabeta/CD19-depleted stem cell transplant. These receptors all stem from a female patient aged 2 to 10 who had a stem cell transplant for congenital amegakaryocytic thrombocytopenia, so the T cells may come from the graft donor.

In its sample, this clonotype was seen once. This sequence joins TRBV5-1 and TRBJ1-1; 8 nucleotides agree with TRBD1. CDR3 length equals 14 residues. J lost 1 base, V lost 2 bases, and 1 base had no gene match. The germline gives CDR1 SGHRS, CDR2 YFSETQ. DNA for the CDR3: TGCGCCAGCAGCTTTGGGACAGGGAACACTGAAGCTTTCTTT. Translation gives CASSFGTGNTEAFF.

CDR3 sequence (DNA): TGTGCCATCAGTGAGTCGCTTACAGGGAGGGATAAACTGTTTTTT. Protein product: CAISESLTGRDKLFF. This chain connects TRBV10-3 to TRBJ1-4; maybe TRBD1 (6 bases). Germline lookup yields CDR1 ENHRY and CDR2 SYGVKD. V was clipped by 0 bases and J by 11 bases, with 16 bases between them. The CDR3 extends over 15 amino acids.

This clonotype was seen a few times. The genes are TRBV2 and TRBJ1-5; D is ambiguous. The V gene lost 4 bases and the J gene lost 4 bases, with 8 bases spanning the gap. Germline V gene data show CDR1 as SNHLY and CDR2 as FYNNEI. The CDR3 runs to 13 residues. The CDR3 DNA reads TGTGCCAGCAGTGGGGGAACAAATCAGCCCCAGCATTTT. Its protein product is CASSGGTNQPQHF.

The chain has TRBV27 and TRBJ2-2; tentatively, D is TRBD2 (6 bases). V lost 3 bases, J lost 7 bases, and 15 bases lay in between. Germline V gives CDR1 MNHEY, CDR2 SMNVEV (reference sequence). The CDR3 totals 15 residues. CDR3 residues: CASSLVGGIGGELFF. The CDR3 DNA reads TGTGCCAGCAGTTTGGTGGGGGGAATTGGCGGGGAGCTGTTTTTT.

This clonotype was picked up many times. CDR3 region: CASSFRAGADTQYF. For the CDR3, the DNA is TGTGCCAGCAGTTTCCGGGCGGGAGCAGATACGCAGTATTTT. This chain uses TRBV12-3 or TRBV12-4 with TRBJ2-3; 7 nucleotides agree with TRBD2. Trimming removed 3 bases from V and 4 bases from J; junction bases left unmatched: 4. CDR3 size: 14 residues.